Below are 20 T cell receptor beta chains sequenced from a single sample in a study of T cell clones after liver transplantation. Clones were sequenced by immunoSEQ multiplex PCR, and TCRdb holds only the in-frame ones, with some missing. Of fewer than 65,000 clones listed, more than 70% are singletons. The specimen comprised CD4+ T cells from blood, sampled at the 22-month timepoint. The receptors originated from a human patient who received a liver transplant. Some T cells may be graft donor cells.

The V call is TRBV7-3, the J call TRBJ2-5, with TRBD2 identical over 9 bases. Germline V lookup: CDR1 SGHTA, CDR2 FQGTGA. The V gene end was trimmed by 5 bases and the J gene end by 4 bases; junction bases not matched to a gene: 11. This CDR3 comprises 16 residues. CDR3 in amino acids: CASSQGGLAGTETQYF. The CDR3 nucleotides read TGTGCCAGCAGCCAAGGGGGACTAGCTGGGACAGAGACCCAGTACTTC.

The DNA of the CDR3 is TGTGCCAGCAGTTCCCTTCGACCGGGACAGGGTTCACCCCTCCACTTT. Its translation is CASSSLRPGQGSPLHF. The chain uses TRBV28 and TRBJ1-6, with 9 nucleotides matching TRBD1. The junction had 10 bases not matched to a gene; V was cut back by 4 bases and J by 9 bases. The CDR3 runs 16 residues. Germline CDR1 reads MDHEN; CDR2 reads SYDVKM.

J is TRBJ1-6 and V is TRBV29-1, with 7 bases that match TRBD1. The length of the CDR3 is 13 residues. Trimming took 6 bases from V and 7 from J; bases not matched to a gene: 6. Germline CDR1 and CDR2: SQVTM and ANQGSEA. This CDR3 reads CSVLDRDNSPLHF. The CDR3 DNA reads TGCAGCGTCCTTGACAGGGACAATTCACCCCTCCACTTT.

The V gene is TRBV7-3, the J gene TRBJ1-4; D unresolved. V was cut by 2 bases and J by 10 bases, with 17 bases left in between. CDR1 is SGHTA, CDR2 FQGTGA, per germline. This CDR3 is built from 15 residues. The CDR3 coding sequence is TGTGCCAGCAGCTTAGGGGAGGGTGTGCGGGGAAAACTGTTTTTT. This codes for CASSLGEGVRGKLFF.

This clone occurred a few times. V is TRBV2 and J is TRBJ1-5, with no clear D. This CDR3 spans 14 amino acids. The germline gives CDR1 SNHLY, CDR2 FYNNEI. V lost 8 bases and J lost 7, with 18 bases in between. The CDR3 DNA reads as TGTGCCAGCCGCTTCGGGGAGGAGCGACAGCCCCAGCATTTT. Its translation is CASRFGEERQPQHF.

This chain connects TRBV19 to TRBJ1-5, with D possibly being TRBD1 (6 bases). V lost 6 bases, J lost 0 bases, and 9 bases lay in between. Germline CDR1 reads LNHDA; CDR2 reads SQIVND (reference sequence). The CDR3 is 14 residues long. For the CDR3, the DNA is TGTGCCAGTAGGAGACAGGATAGCAATCAGCCCCAGCATTTT. Protein product: CASRRQDSNQPQHF.

The CDR3 DNA reads as TGTGCCTGGAGTGTAGGGGGGGCAAATGAGCAGTTCTTC. Its translation: CAWSVGGANEQFF. The V call is TRBV30, the J call TRBJ2-1; D is possibly TRBD2 (7 bases). This CDR3 has 13 residues. Germline assignment: CDR1 GTSNPN and CDR2 SVGIG (reference sequence). V dropped 0 bases and J dropped 7 bases, with 10 bases sitting between them.

The chain is built from TRBV2 and TRBJ2-3; 12 bases agree with TRBD2. Germline loops: CDR1 SNHLY, CDR2 FYNNEI. CDR3 length equals 18 residues. After removal of 6 bases from V and 0 bases from J, the junction contained 10 bases not matched to a gene. In DNA form, the CDR3 reads TGTGCCAGCAGGAATCCCCTAGCGGGGGGGCAAAGCACAGATACGCAGTATTTT. As protein: CASRNPLAGGQSTDTQYF. Full variable domain (missing parts from reference TRBV2 and TRBJ2-3): EPEVTQTPSHQVTQMGQEVILRCVPISNHLYFYWYRQILGQKVEFLVSFYNNEISEKSEIFDDQFSVERPDGSNFTLKIRSTKLEDSAMYFCASRNPLAGGQSTDTQYFGPGTRLTVL.

The chain joins TRBV30 to TRBJ2-4; TRBD2 is a possible D gene (7 bases). CDR1 GTSNPN and CDR2 SVGIG come from the germline V gene (reference sequence). V dropped 2 bases and J dropped 7 bases, with 12 bases sitting between them. This CDR3 has 13 residues. DNA for the CDR3: TGTGCCTGGAGTCGGGGGGCAGGTAACATTCAGTACTTC. Translated: CAWSRGAGNIQYF.

The chain uses TRBV14 and TRBJ2-4; the D gene is possibly TRBD2 (7 bases). The ends were cut back, 5 bases at V and 8 bases at J, with 16 bases in the middle. CDR1 and CDR2 from the germline V gene are SGHDN and FVKESK. The CDR3 contains 14 residues. This chain's CDR3 is CASSVGGRGYIQYF. The CDR3 DNA sequence: TGTGCCAGCAGCGTCGGAGGGAGGGGGTACATTCAGTACTTC.

J is TRBJ2-2 and V is TRBV7-9; 7 bases are shared with TRBD1. The CDR3 runs to 16 residues. Trimming at V came to 5 bases and at J to 6 bases, leaving 12 bases not matched to a gene. The germline V gene has CDR1 SEHNR and CDR2 FQNEAQ (reference sequence). In nucleotides, the CDR3 is TGTGCCAGCAGCCCAAGCACAGGGACAGTCCCCGGGGAGCTGTTTTTT. Translating it yields CASSPSTGTVPGELFF.

This clone appeared a single time. V usage is TRBV6-5 and J usage is TRBJ1-2; D is possibly TRBD1 (5 bases). Trimming shortened V by 11 bases and J by 8 bases, and 15 bases separated the two germline ends. CDR3 size: 11 residues. Looked up from germline, CDR1 is MNHEY and CDR2 is SVGAGI. The CDR3 protein is CACRRGVGYTF. In DNA, the CDR3 is TGTGCCTGCCGAAGGGGAGTAGGCTACACCTTC.

This rearrangement joins TRBV7-2 to TRBJ2-6, with D hard to call. V was clipped by 6 bases and J by 4 bases, with 7 bases between them. Germline V CDR1 and CDR2: SGHTA, FQGNSA. This CDR3 contains 13 residues. The CDR3 DNA sequence: TGTGCCAGCAGGGAGCACGGGGCCAACGTCCTGACTTTC. As protein: CASREHGANVLTF.

The V and J genes are TRBV6-1 and TRBJ1-5, with D unclear. Germline V gene sequence: CDR1 MNHNS, CDR2 SASEGT. V was cut by 4 bases and J by 9 bases, with 13 bases left in between. The CDR3 loop spans 13 amino acids. The CDR3 loop is CASSVESRAPQHF. CDR3 nucleotide sequence: TGTGCCAGCAGTGTAGAGTCCCGGGCGCCCCAGCATTTT.

The chain joins TRBV7-9 to TRBJ1-1; D is uncertain. The germline V gene has CDR1 SEHNR and CDR2 FQNEAQ (reference sequence). The CDR3 is 13 amino acids. V was clipped by 7 bases and J by 4 bases, with 13 bases between them. CDR3 nucleotides: TGTGCCAGCACCTCCCTCGCGGCCACTGAAGCTTTCTTT. It encodes CASTSLAATEAFF.

In this sample, this clone turned up a few times. V usage is TRBV18 and J usage is TRBJ1-2, with 7 bases lining up with TRBD1. V trimming: 6 bases; J trimming: 8 bases; junction bases outside the gene matches: 6. Germline CDR1 is KGHSH and CDR2 is LQKENI. This CDR3 region has 12 residues. The CDR3 sequence is CASSPDRDGYTF. CDR3 nucleotide sequence: TGTGCCAGCTCCCCCGACAGGGACGGCTACACCTTC. Full variable domain (rest looked up from reference TRBV18 and TRBJ1-2): NAGVMQNPRHLVRRRGQEARLRCSPMKGHSHVYWYRQLPEEGLKFMVYLQKENIIDESGMPKERFSAEFPKEGPSILRIQQVVRGDSAAYFCASSPDRDGYTFGSGTRLTVV.

V and J are TRBV2 and TRBJ1-4; D gene ambiguous. V lost 4 bases and J lost 8, with 17 bases in between. The CDR3 length is 15 residues. Germline V gene lookup returns CDR1 SNHLY and CDR2 FYNNEI. CDR3 bases: TGTGCCAGCAGTGTATCGATCGTTGGGTCCGAAAAACTGTTTTTT. As protein: CASSVSIVGSEKLFF.

V usage is TRBV27 and J usage is TRBJ2-3; possibly TRBD2 for D (7 bases). Trimming pared 2 bases from V and 0 bases from J, leaving 21 bases between. CDR1 and CDR2 (germline): MNHEY, SMNVEV (reference sequence). The CDR3 consists of 19 residues. CDR3 in amino acids: CASSLRGIGAGSSTDTQYF. CDR3 nucleotide sequence: TGTGCCAGCAGTTTAAGGGGGATCGGAGCGGGGTCTAGCACAGATACGCAGTATTTT.

This clone has only a few counts. The V gene is TRBV27, the J gene TRBJ1-5, with a tentative D call TRBD1 (5 bases). Trimming took off 6 bases at V and 6 bases at J, with 15 bases between the two ends. Germline CDR1 MNHEY, CDR2 SMNVEV (reference sequence). This CDR3 comprises 14 residues. CDR3 DNA sequence: TGTGCCAGCAGAGTGAGAGGGGAGGGTCAGCCCCAGCATTTT. This translates into CASRVRGEGQPQHF.

The chain employs TRBV5-1 and TRBJ2-7; possible D gene TRBD1, 6 bases. Germline CDR1 and CDR2: SGHRS and YFSETQ. Between the trimmed V and J ends, which lost 0 bases and 2 bases, there was a span of 12 bases. CDR3 length equals 15 residues. CDR3 loop: CASSLEGTSPYEQYF. CDR3 sequence (DNA): TGCGCCAGCAGCTTGGAGGGGACATCCCCCTACGAGCAGTACTTC.